Listed below are T cell receptor beta chains from one sample, sequenced in a study of blood T cell repertoires in COVID-19. Produced via immunoSEQ multiplex PCR; TCRdb's table is partial and in-frame only. The profile shows roughly 260,000 clones, nearly 90% of them singletons. Sequenced: peripheral blood. The receptors stem from a woman between 35 and 50 years old who had recovered from COVID-19. Both conserved end residues are part of each CDR3. Each record gives: J gene, V gene, D gene, clone size, CDR3 protein, CDR3 DNA. D genes are given only for firm matches. The size of a clone is reported for some rows only, either as once, few or many, or as a class for expanded clones.

TRBJ1-3 | TRBV3-1/TRBV3-2 | TRBD1 | - | CASSPDRDAGNTIYF | TGTGCCAGCAGTCCCGACAGGGACGCCGGAAACACCATATATTTT
TRBJ1-6 | TRBV5-1 | - | - | CASSSSGDNSPLHF | TGCGCCAGCAGCTCTTCAGGGGATAATTCACCCCTCCACTTT
TRBJ2-2 | TRBV11-2 | TRBD1 | - | CASSLVGGTGNTGELFF | TGTGCCAGCAGCTTAGTAGGAGGGACAGGGAACACCGGGGAGCTGTTTTTT
TRBJ2-1 | TRBV19 | TRBD2 | - | CASSRGLAGPYNEQFF | TGTGCCAGTAGTAGGGGACTAGCGGGACCCTACAATGAGCAGTTCTTC
TRBJ1-3 | TRBV7-2 | - | - | CASSPSAGNTIYF | TGTGCCAGCAGCCCTTCTGCAGGGAACACCATATATTTT
TRBJ2-2 | TRBV30 | - | - | CAWRRRGRTGELFF | TGTGCCTGGAGGAGAAGGGGGAGAACCGGGGAGCTGTTTTTT
TRBJ1-2 | TRBV28 | - | - | CASRIMGGGYTF | TGTGCCAGTAGGATCATGGGGGGTGGCTACACCTTC
TRBJ1-3 | TRBV4-3 | TRBD1 | - | CASSQTTGANTIYF | TGCGCCAGCAGCCAAACGACAGGGGCCAACACCATATATTTT
TRBJ2-7 | TRBV16 | - | - | CASSPKGVVGAYEQYF | TGTGCCAGCAGCCCAAAGGGGGTCGTCGGAGCCTACGAGCAGTACTTC
TRBJ2-1 | TRBV28 | - | once | CASSFVVGEQFF | TGTGCCAGCAGTTTTGTAGTTGGTGAGCAGTTCTTC
TRBJ2-4 | TRBV28 | TRBD1 | - | CASSPGQGHPIQYF | TGTGCCAGCAGTCCAGGACAGGGGCATCCCATTCAGTACTTC
TRBJ1-3 | TRBV11-2 | TRBD1 | - | CASSSTGEAGNTIYF | TGTGCCAGCAGCTCGACAGGGGAGGCGGGAAACACCATATATTTT
TRBJ2-3 | TRBV6-6 | - | - | CASSPPGTDTQYF | TGTGCCAGCAGTCCACCGGGCACAGATACGCAGTATTTT
TRBJ2-5 | TRBV19 | - | - | CASSGGIQETQYF | TGTGCCAGTAGTGGGGGGATCCAAGAGACCCAGTACTTC
TRBJ1-1 | TRBV6-5 | - | - | CASSYSGKNTEAFF | TGTGCCAGCAGTTACTCCGGGAAGAACACTGAAGCTTTCTTT
TRBJ2-7 | TRBV6-5 | TRBD2 | - | CASSYQAGAPYEQYF | TGTGCCAGCAGTTACCAAGCGGGAGCCCCCTACGAGCAGTACTTC
TRBJ1-2 | TRBV7-2 | TRBD1 | - | CASSLVGQGGGYTF | TGTGCCAGCAGCTTAGTGGGACAGGGAGGAGGCTACACCTTC
TRBJ2-1 | TRBV4-2 | - | once | CASSPSTNEQFF | TGTGCCAGCAGCCCAAGTACAAATGAGCAGTTCTTC
TRBJ2-7 | TRBV11-3 | - | - | CASSLVAGGSHEQYF | TGTGCCAGCAGCTTAGTGGCAGGGGGGAGCCACGAGCAGTACTTC
TRBJ2-1 | TRBV28 | TRBD2 | - | CASSPSGGVYNEQFF | TGTGCCAGCAGTCCAAGCGGGGGAGTCTACAATGAGCAGTTCTTC
TRBJ1-5 | TRBV3-1/TRBV3-2 | TRBD1 | - | CASSQSGGKPQHF | TGTGCCAGCAGCCAATCAGGGGGCAAGCCCCAGCATTTT
TRBJ2-7 | TRBV11-3 | TRBD2 | - | CASSLDRWGTSGNEQYF | TGTGCCAGCAGCTTAGATCGATGGGGGACTAGCGGGAACGAGCAGTACTTC
TRBJ2-7 | TRBV6-6 | - | - | CASSYSRDNSYEQYF | TGTGCCAGCAGTTACTCCAGGGACAACTCCTACGAGCAGTACTTC
TRBJ2-3 | TRBV6-5 | - | - | CASSYSRRKITDTQYF | TGTGCCAGCAGTTACTCGAGGCGGAAAATCACAGATACGCAGTATTTT
TRBJ2-1 | TRBV6-2/TRBV6-3 | TRBD2 | - | CASSYGGGDYNEQFF | TGTGCCAGCAGTTACGGCGGGGGGGACTACAATGAGCAGTTCTTC
TRBJ2-7 | TRBV2 | TRBD2 | - | CASRKTSGGSYEQYF | TGTGCCAGCAGGAAGACTAGCGGGGGGTCCTACGAGCAGTACTTC
TRBJ2-1 | TRBV30 | TRBD2 | - | CASRDYIRNEQFF | TGTGCCTCGAGGGACTACATCCGGAATGAGCAGTTCTTC
TRBJ2-7 | TRBV5-8 | - | - | CASSYRAREQYF | TGTGCCAGCAGCTACAGGGCAAGGGAGCAGTACTTC
TRBJ2-3 | TRBV12-3/TRBV12-4 | TRBD1 | - | CASSYRGRDTQYF | TGTGCCAGCAGTTACAGGGGCAGAGATACGCAGTATTTT
TRBJ2-4 | TRBV28 | - | - | CASSPSPRGNIQYF | TGTGCCAGCAGTCCCTCCCCTAGAGGAAACATTCAGTACTTC
TRBJ2-7 | TRBV5-6 | TRBD1 | - | CASSVFSGTGAYEQYF | TGTGCCAGCAGCGTCTTTTCCGGGACAGGAGCCTACGAGCAGTACTTC
TRBJ1-6 | TRBV11-3 | - | - | CASSSGVTPLHF | TGTGCCAGCAGCTCGGGTGTGACACCCCTCCACTTT
TRBJ2-3 | TRBV5-4 | TRBD1 | - | CASSLSRDSGRTQYF | TGTGCCAGCAGCTTGTCCCGGGACAGCGGTCGTACGCAGTATTTT
TRBJ2-7 | TRBV4-2 | - | - | CASSQETSQNSYEQYF | TGTGCCAGCAGCCAAGAAACGTCTCAGAATTCCTACGAGCAGTACTTC
TRBJ1-6 | TRBV10-3 | - | few | CAISDGGAGSYNSPLHF | TGTGCCATCAGCGATGGGGGGGCCGGCTCCTATAATTCACCCCTCCACTTT
TRBJ1-6 | TRBV9 | TRBD1 | - | CASSVDTGDNSPLHF | TGTGCCAGCAGCGTGGATACAGGGGACAATTCACCCCTCCACTTT
TRBJ2-3 | TRBV6-2/TRBV6-3 | - | - | CASSYPIGGRSDTQYF | TGTGCCAGCAGTTACCCCATCGGGGGAAGATCAGATACGCAGTATTTT
TRBJ2-7 | TRBV19 | - | - | CASSIYYSYEQYF | TGTGCCAGTAGTATCTACTACTCCTACGAGCAGTACTTC
TRBJ2-3 | TRBV19 | TRBD2 | - | CASSIEKAGGGYSDTQYF | TGTGCCAGTAGTATAGAGAAGGCGGGAGGGGGATATTCAGATACGCAGTATTTT
TRBJ2-3 | TRBV11-3 | - | - | CASSPQAQRDTQYF | TGTGCCAGCAGCCCCCAAGCGCAGAGAGATACGCAGTATTTT
TRBJ1-2 | TRBV7-9 | - | - | CASSNGQPGGYTF | TGTGCCAGCAGCAATGGACAGCCCGGGGGCTACACCTTC
TRBJ2-5 | TRBV27 | TRBD1 | - | CASRLTGTGGVETQYF | TGTGCCAGCAGACTAACCGGGACAGGGGGTGTGGAGACCCAGTACTTC
TRBJ2-5 | TRBV3-1/TRBV3-2 | TRBD1 | - | CASSRTGSVIFGETQYF | TGTGCCAGCAGCCGGACAGGCTCGGTGATTTTTGGGGAGACCCAGTACTTC
TRBJ2-3 | TRBV9 | TRBD2 | - | CASSVLAGGTDTQYF | TGTGCCAGCAGCGTTTTAGCGGGAGGGACAGATACGCAGTATTTT
TRBJ1-5 | TRBV19 | - | few | CASSTMGGFDQPQHF | TGTGCCAGTAGTACGATGGGGGGTTTTGATCAGCCCCAGCATTTT
TRBJ1-2 | TRBV7-6 | - | - | CASSPRARDYYGYTF | TGTGCCAGCAGCCCCCGGGCCAGGGACTACTATGGCTACACCTTC
TRBJ1-1 | TRBV18 | - | - | CASSPRSATEAFF | TGTGCCAGCTCACCACGAAGCGCAACGGAAGCTTTCTTT
TRBJ2-6 | TRBV2 | - | - | CATRGISGANVLTF | TGTGCCACACGGGGGATCTCTGGGGCCAACGTCCTGACTTTC
TRBJ1-6 | TRBV6-6 | - | - | CASSVGVLNSPLHF | TGTGCCAGCAGTGTAGGGGTACTTAATTCACCCCTCCACTTT
TRBJ2-1 | TRBV4-3 | TRBD2 | - | CASSPSGTSGRSSYNEQFF | TGCGCCAGCAGCCCTTCAGGGACTAGCGGGAGAAGCTCCTACAATGAGCAGTTCTTC
TRBJ2-7 | TRBV10-1 | - | - | CAPPAVGLERPEQYF | TGCGCCCCGCCAGCAGTGGGTTTAGAGCGGCCAGAGCAGTACTTC
TRBJ2-7 | TRBV19 | TRBD2 | - | CASSVGGAPYEQYF | TGTGCCAGTAGTGTCGGGGGGGCCCCCTACGAGCAGTACTTC
TRBJ2-2 | TRBV27 | TRBD2 | - | CASSLSAGGPVGELFF | TGTGCCAGCAGCCTATCAGCGGGGGGGCCTGTCGGGGAGCTGTTTTTT
TRBJ2-1 | TRBV6-5 | - | - | CASSYQGRGTYNEQFF | TGTGCCAGCAGTTACCAGGGGAGGGGAACCTACAATGAGCAGTTCTTC
TRBJ1-3 | TRBV7-9 | - | - | CASSLSGGSGNTIYF | TGTGCCAGCAGCTTATCGGGGGGCTCTGGAAACACCATATATTTT
TRBJ2-3 | TRBV5-1 | TRBD2 | - | CASSSSGRAPTDTQYF | TGCGCCAGCAGCTCTAGCGGGAGGGCCCCCACAGATACGCAGTATTTT
TRBJ2-1 | TRBV7-3 | - | - | CASSPGSDEQFF | TGTGCCAGCAGCCCGGGGAGTGATGAGCAGTTCTTC
TRBJ1-2 | TRBV10-3 | - | once | CAIGRVGRVEGYTF | TGTGCCATCGGCCGCGTCGGGAGGGTGGAGGGCTACACCTTC
TRBJ2-3 | TRBV7-3 | - | - | CASSPQAFTDTQYF | TGTGCCAGCAGCCCCCAAGCTTTCACAGATACGCAGTATTTT
TRBJ1-2 | TRBV11-3 | TRBD1 | - | CASSLGHRDRLLNYGYTF | TGTGCCAGCAGCTTAGGGCACCGGGACAGGTTACTGAACTATGGCTACACCTTC